These T cell receptor beta chains were read from a single sample in a study of blood T cell repertoires in COVID-19. Using immunoSEQ multiplex PCR, the repertoire was profiled, and TCRdb retains in-frame clones only, with some absent. The data contain 90,000 to 110,000 clones, 81% of them singletons. The sequencing sample was made of peripheral blood. The receptor set was obtained from a man older than 75 with acute or convalescent COVID-19. CDR3s include the opening cysteine and the closing phenylalanine or tryptophan. A D gene is named only where the DNA matches it firmly. Not all rows give a size; the values are once, few, many and, for expanded clones, a class.

13,NA,few,TRBJ2-1,TRBV2,CASSGARYNEQFF,TGTGCCAGCAGTGGGGCCCGATACAATGAGCAGTTCTTC
15,TRBD2,NA,TRBJ2-3,TRBV28,CASSFGGRLADTQYF,TGTGCCAGCAGTTTCGGCGGGAGGCTGGCAGATACGCAGTATTTT
15,NA,NA,TRBJ2-7,TRBV5-6,CASRTDSAISYEQYF,TGTGCCAGCAGAACGGACAGCGCCATTTCCTACGAGCAGTACTTC
14,TRBD2,NA,TRBJ2-7,TRBV3-1/TRBV3-2,CASTRTTGGYEQYF,TGTGCCAGCACCCGCACAACGGGGGGCTACGAGCAGTACTTC
15,NA,NA,TRBJ2-1,TRBV7-2,CASSFTQGFYNEQFF,TGTGCCAGCAGCTTTACCCAGGGGTTCTACAATGAGCAGTTCTTC
14,NA,once,TRBJ1-1,TRBV28,CASTPPPQQGEAFF,TGTGCCAGCACGCCACCGCCTCAGCAGGGGGAAGCTTTCTTT
15,TRBD1,NA,TRBJ1-1,TRBV30,CAWRIPGGMNTEAFF,TGTGCCTGGAGGATACCAGGGGGGATGAACACTGAAGCTTTCTTT
13,TRBD1,NA,TRBJ2-1,TRBV29-1,CSARIAQGFEQFF,TGCAGCGCCAGAATAGCACAGGGGTTTGAGCAGTTCTTC
13,TRBD2,NA,TRBJ2-7,TRBV3-1/TRBV3-2,CASSQGIAGAQYF,TGTGCCAGCAGCCAAGGGATAGCGGGAGCCCAGTACTTC
16,TRBD1,few,TRBJ1-4,TRBV6-5,CASSFTTGGLREKLFF,TGTGCCAGCAGTTTTACAACAGGGGGCCTGAGAGAAAAACTGTTTTTT
16,NA,NA,TRBJ2-2,TRBV9,CASSPPLGEAPGELFF,TGTGCCAGCAGCCCGCCGTTGGGGGAGGCTCCCGGGGAGCTGTTTTTT
14,TRBD1,NA,TRBJ2-7,TRBV23-1,CASSQTGRGHEQYF,TGCGCCAGCAGTCAAACAGGCAGGGGGCATGAGCAGTACTTC
14,TRBD2,NA,TRBJ2-7,TRBV10-3,CAISESIGGGEQYF,TGTGCCATCAGTGAGTCGATCGGGGGGGGCGAGCAGTACTTC
18,TRBD1,NA,TRBJ2-6,TRBV19,CASRIGDSPKSGANVLTF,TGTGCCAGTAGGATTGGGGACAGCCCAAAATCTGGGGCCAACGTCCTGACTTTC
14,NA,NA,TRBJ2-7,TRBV5-5,CASSSGTANYEQYF,TGTGCCAGCAGCTCAGGGACTGCTAACTACGAGCAGTACTTC
15,NA,NA,TRBJ1-6,TRBV9,CASSVGGTGKSPLHF,TGTGCCAGCAGCGTAGGGGGAACAGGGAAATCACCCCTCCACTTT
15,TRBD1,NA,TRBJ2-1,TRBV28,CASSDGQGVYNEQFF,TGTGCCAGCAGTGATGGACAGGGAGTCTACAATGAGCAGTTCTTC
13,TRBD1,few,TRBJ1-2,TRBV7-2,CASSPDRDYGYTF,TGTGCCAGCAGCCCAGACAGGGACTATGGCTACACCTTC
14,NA,NA,TRBJ1-5,TRBV30,CAWSVRVSNQPQHF,TGTGCCTGGAGTGTGCGGGTTAGCAATCAGCCCCAGCATTTT
12,NA,many,TRBJ2-7,TRBV29-1,CSVWGRSYEQYF,TGCAGCGTTTGGGGGCGATCCTACGAGCAGTACTTC
15,NA,NA,TRBJ1-3,TRBV6-5,CASSYRDTSGNTIYF,TGTGCCAGCAGTTACAGGGACACCTCTGGAAACACCATATATTTT
16,NA,few,TRBJ2-1,TRBV10-1,CASSTLPTKQYNEQFF,TGCGCCAGCAGTACCTTGCCCACTAAGCAATACAATGAGCAGTTCTTC
15,TRBD1,NA,TRBJ1-6,TRBV7-9,CASSFGTGFRSPLHF,TGTGCCAGCAGCTTCGGGACAGGGTTTCGATCACCCCTCCACTTT
13,TRBD1,NA,TRBJ2-1,TRBV29-1,CSVARDSYNEQFF,TGCAGCGTTGCGAGGGACAGCTACAATGAGCAGTTCTTC
15,NA,NA,TRBJ2-5,TRBV7-9,CASSFMGGRQETQYF,TGTGCCAGCAGCTTTATGGGGGGTCGGCAAGAGACCCAGTACTTC
16,TRBD2,NA,TRBJ2-1,TRBV7-3,CASSSRLAASGDEQFF,TGTGCCAGCAGCTCCAGACTAGCGGCAAGCGGCGATGAGCAGTTCTTC
15,TRBD1,NA,TRBJ1-1,TRBV29-1,CSVGGTGGVWTEAFF,TGCAGCGTTGGTGGCACAGGGGGCGTATGGACTGAAGCTTTCTTT
14,NA,few,TRBJ2-5,TRBV7-9,CASSFPRDGETQYF,TGTGCCAGCAGCTTCCCCCGGGATGGGGAGACCCAGTACTTC
13,NA,once,TRBJ1-1,TRBV5-1,CASSPTQSTEAFF,TGCGCCAGCAGCCCGACACAGAGCACTGAAGCTTTCTTT
12,NA,NA,TRBJ2-7,TRBV18,CASSLTGGEQYF,TGTGCCAGCTCACTTACCGGCGGCGAGCAGTACTTC
17,TRBD2,once,TRBJ2-6,TRBV19,CASSRTSGSSGANVLTF,TGTGCCAGTAGTAGGACTAGCGGGAGCTCTGGGGCCAACGTCCTGACTTTC
16,TRBD2,NA,TRBJ2-1,TRBV7-3,CASSRTSGRLGDEQFF,TGTGCCAGCAGCAGGACTAGCGGGAGATTGGGCGATGAGCAGTTCTTC
15,NA,few,TRBJ1-4,TRBV28,CASSFGTDRNEKLFF,TGTGCCAGCAGTTTTGGAACCGACAGGAATGAAAAACTGTTTTTT
15,NA,NA,TRBJ2-1,TRBV30,CAWGSGSGRNNEQFF,TGTGCCTGGGGTTCAGGAAGCGGCAGGAACAATGAGCAGTTCTTC
15,NA,few,TRBJ1-2,TRBV6-5,CASSYSTGGYYGYTF,TGTGCCAGCAGTTACTCGACAGGCGGCTACTATGGCTACACCTTC
18,TRBD2,NA,TRBJ2-3,TRBV7-6,CASSLVSSASGRVNTQYF,TGTGCCAGCAGCTTAGTTTCGTCGGCTAGCGGGAGGGTAAATACGCAGTATTTT
16,TRBD2,NA,TRBJ2-1,TRBV19,CASSPQGVAGGWEQFF,TGTGCCAGTAGTCCCCAAGGGGTAGCGGGAGGTTGGGAGCAGTTCTTC
11,NA,once,TRBJ2-5,TRBV7-9,CASSFSETQYF,TGTGCCAGCAGCTTCTCAGAGACCCAGTACTTC
14,NA,NA,TRBJ1-2,TRBV9,CASSPSTEIYGYTF,TGTGCCAGCAGCCCATCGACAGAGATCTATGGCTACACCTTC
13,NA,NA,TRBJ1-2,TRBV2,CASGAISNYGYTF,TGTGCCAGCGGGGCCATCTCTAACTATGGCTACACCTTC
14,NA,NA,TRBJ2-2,TRBV27,CASSLAGHTGELFF,TGTGCCAGCAGTTTAGCGGGGCACACCGGGGAGCTGTTTTTT
14,TRBD1,NA,TRBJ1-1,TRBV6-6,CASSRQGPNTEAFF,TGTGCCAGCAGTCGACAGGGGCCGAACACTGAAGCTTTCTTT
13,NA,NA,TRBJ1-1,TRBV5-1,CASSSHQDTEAFF,TGCGCCAGCAGCTCCCATCAGGACACTGAAGCTTTCTTT
16,NA,NA,TRBJ1-2,TRBV9,CASSVNGGGAFYGYTF,TGTGCCAGCAGCGTAAATGGGGGAGGGGCTTTCTATGGCTACACCTTC
11,NA,NA,TRBJ2-7,TRBV20-1,CSARDGRGQYF,TGCAGTGCTAGAGATGGCCGGGGGCAGTACTTC
14,NA,NA,TRBJ2-4,TRBV28,CASRGHPAGNIQYF,TGTGCCAGCAGGGGACACCCAGCCGGGAACATTCAGTACTTC
17,TRBD2,NA,TRBJ2-1,TRBV7-3,CASSLGGSGRRYNEQFF,TGTGCCAGCAGCTTAGGTGGTAGCGGGAGGAGGTACAATGAGCAGTTCTTC
15,TRBD2,NA,TRBJ2-7,TRBV28,CASSEARGGGYEQYF,TGTGCCAGCAGCGAGGCTCGGGGGGGAGGCTACGAGCAGTACTTC